This TCR beta chain was sequenced for a study of blood T cells in healthy people across ages. Using a J-beta primer mix together with a sample-barcoded 5' primer, a second PCR was run for about 7 to 12 cycles. Tags on each cDNA molecule came from a template-switch adaptor with 12 random nucleotides. TCRdb re-called the 5' RACE reads through MiXCR, storing one row per CDR3 protein. The sample has approximately 400,000 distinct CDR3 sequences, about 52% seen once. The CDR3 has 15 amino acids. This clonotype was observed at least ten times. Antigen specificity is unknown. Study observations and caveats: Among long-lived donors, naive CD4+ cells were more numerous and diversity higher than in aged donors. The CMV status of each donor remained undetermined, and this could have confounded shifts in expanded clonotypes.

The source material was blood. This TCR was recovered from a man between 60 and 75 years old in good health. V gene TRBV21-1 combines with J gene TRBJ2-1; TRBD2, the table's D call, was not compared with the DNA. TRBV21-1 is assigned pseudogene status. The CDR3 loop is CASSILATSYNEQFF. The CDR3 bases are TGTGCCAGCAGCATCCTAGCGACTTCCTACAATGAGCAGTTCTTC.